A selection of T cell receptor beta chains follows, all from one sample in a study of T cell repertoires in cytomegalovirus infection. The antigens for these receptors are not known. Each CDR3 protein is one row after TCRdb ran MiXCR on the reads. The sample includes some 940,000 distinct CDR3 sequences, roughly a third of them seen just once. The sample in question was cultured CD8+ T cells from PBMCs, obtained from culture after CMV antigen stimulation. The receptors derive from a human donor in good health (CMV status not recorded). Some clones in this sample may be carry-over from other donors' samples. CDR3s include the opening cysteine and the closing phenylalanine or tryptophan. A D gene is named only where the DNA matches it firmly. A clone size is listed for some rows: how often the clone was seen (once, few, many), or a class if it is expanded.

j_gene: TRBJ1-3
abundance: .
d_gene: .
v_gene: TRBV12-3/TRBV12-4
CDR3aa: CASRSSKRDGNTIYF
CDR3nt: TGTGCCAGCAGATCCTCTAAGCGCGATGGAAACACCATATATTTT

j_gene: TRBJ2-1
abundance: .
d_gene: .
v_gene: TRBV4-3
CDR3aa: CASSQDRGGTVYNEQFF
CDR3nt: TGCGCCAGCAGCCAAGATCGTGGAGGGACAGTATACAATGAGCAGTTCTTC

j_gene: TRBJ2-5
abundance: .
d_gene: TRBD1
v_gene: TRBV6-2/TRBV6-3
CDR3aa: CASSYGTGTPETQYF
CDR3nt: TGTGCCAGCAGTTACGGGACAGGGACCCCAGAGACCCAGTACTTC

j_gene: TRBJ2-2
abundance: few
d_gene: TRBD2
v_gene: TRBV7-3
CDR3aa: CASSLVALAGEWNTGELFF
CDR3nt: TGTGCCAGCAGCTTAGTCGCACTAGCGGGGGAGTGGAACACCGGGGAGCTGTTTTTT

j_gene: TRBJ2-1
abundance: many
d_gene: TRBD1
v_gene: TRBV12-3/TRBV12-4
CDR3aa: CASSRGQGAYNEQFF
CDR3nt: TGTGCCAGCAGCCGCGGACAGGGGGCCTACAATGAGCAGTTCTTC

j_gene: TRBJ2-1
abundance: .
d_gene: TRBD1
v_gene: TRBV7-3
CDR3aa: CASSSWTGPEQFF
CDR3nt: TGTGCCAGCAGCTCCTGGACAGGACCCGAGCAGTTCTTC

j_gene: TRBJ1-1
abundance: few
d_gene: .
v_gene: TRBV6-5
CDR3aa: CASSYMEDTEAFF
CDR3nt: TGTGCCAGCAGTTATATGGAAGACACTGAAGCTTTCTTT

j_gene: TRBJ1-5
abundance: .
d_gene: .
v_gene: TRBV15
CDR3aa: CATSTERQPQHF
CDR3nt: TGTGCCACCAGCACCGAGAGGCAGCCCCAGCATTTT

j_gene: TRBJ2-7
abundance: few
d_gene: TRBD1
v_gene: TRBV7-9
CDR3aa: CASTLPLQGSYEQYF
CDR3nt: TGTGCCAGCACCCTGCCTCTACAGGGGTCCTACGAGCAGTACTTC

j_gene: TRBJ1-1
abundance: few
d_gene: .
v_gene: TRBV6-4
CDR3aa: CASSYISGTEAFF
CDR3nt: TGTGCCAGCAGCTATATATCGGGAACTGAAGCTTTCTTT

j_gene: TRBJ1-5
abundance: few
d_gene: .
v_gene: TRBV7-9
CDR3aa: CASSLAKGNPNQPQHF
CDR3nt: TGTGCCAGCAGCTTAGCGAAGGGGAACCCCAATCAGCCCCAGCATTTT

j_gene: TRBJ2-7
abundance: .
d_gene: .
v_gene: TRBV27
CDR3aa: CASKASLGNSYEQYF
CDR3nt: TGTGCCAGCAAGGCTAGCCTCGGAAACTCCTACGAGCAGTACTTC

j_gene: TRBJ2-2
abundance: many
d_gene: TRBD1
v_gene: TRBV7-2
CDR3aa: CASSTEGQVVDTGELFF
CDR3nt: TGTGCCAGCAGCACCGAGGGACAGGTAGTCGACACCGGGGAGCTGTTTTTT

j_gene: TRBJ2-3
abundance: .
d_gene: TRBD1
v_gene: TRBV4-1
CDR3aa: CASRQEANRGHADTQYF
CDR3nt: TGCGCCAGCAGGCAAGAGGCAAACAGGGGGCACGCAGATACGCAGTATTTT

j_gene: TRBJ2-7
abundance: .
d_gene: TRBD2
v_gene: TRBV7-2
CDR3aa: CASSLASGGFYERYF
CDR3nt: TGTGCCAGCAGCTTAGCTAGCGGGGGGTTCTACGAGCGGTACTTC

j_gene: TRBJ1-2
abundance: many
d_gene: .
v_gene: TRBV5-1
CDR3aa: CASSLRDPNYGYTF
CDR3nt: TGCGCCAGCAGCTTGAGGGATCCTAACTATGGCTACACCTTC

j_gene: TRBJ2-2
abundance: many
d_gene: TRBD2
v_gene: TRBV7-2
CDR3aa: CASTRGVEAILAGGNLTGELFF
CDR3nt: TGTGCCAGCACCCGAGGCGTCGAGGCCATACTAGCGGGGGGGAACTTGACCGGGGAGCTGTTTTTT

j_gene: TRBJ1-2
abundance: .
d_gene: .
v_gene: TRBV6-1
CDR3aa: CASSLSMYYGYTF
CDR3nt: TGTGCCAGCAGCCTCTCTATGTACTATGGCTACACCTTC

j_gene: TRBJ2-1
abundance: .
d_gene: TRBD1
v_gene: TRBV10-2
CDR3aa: CAISGQDYNEQFF
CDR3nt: TGCGCCATCTCGGGACAGGACTACAATGAGCAGTTCTTC

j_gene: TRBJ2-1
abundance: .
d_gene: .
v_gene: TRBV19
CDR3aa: CASRRTVLNEQFF
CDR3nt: TGTGCCAGTAGAAGGACAGTTCTCAATGAGCAGTTCTTC

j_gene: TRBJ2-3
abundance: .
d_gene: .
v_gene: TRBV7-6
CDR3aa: CASSPGRASAIDTQYF
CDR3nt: TGTGCCAGCAGCCCAGGCAGGGCGAGTGCTATAGATACGCAGTATTTT

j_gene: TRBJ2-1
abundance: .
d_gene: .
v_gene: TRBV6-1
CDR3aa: CASSELAGSGHEQFF
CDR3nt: TGTGCCAGCAGTGAATTAGCAGGTAGTGGGCATGAGCAGTTCTTC

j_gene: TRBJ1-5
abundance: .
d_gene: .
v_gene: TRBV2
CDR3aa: CASSDGQLQPQHF
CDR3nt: TGTGCCAGCTCCGACGGTCAACTTCAGCCCCAGCATTTT

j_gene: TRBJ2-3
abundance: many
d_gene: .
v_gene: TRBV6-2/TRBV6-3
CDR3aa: CASSYLQGATDTQYF
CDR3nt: TGTGCCAGCAGTTACCTCCAGGGTGCGACAGATACGCAGTATTTT

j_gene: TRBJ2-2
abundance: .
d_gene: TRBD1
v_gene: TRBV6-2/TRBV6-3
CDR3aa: CASTRGMQGVLAGELFF
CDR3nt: TGTGCCAGCACCAGGGGAATGCAGGGGGTACTTGCCGGGGAGCTGTTTTTT

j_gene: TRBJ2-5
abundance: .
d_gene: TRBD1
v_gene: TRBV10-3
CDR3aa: CAISDTGDQETQYF
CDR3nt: TGTGCCATCAGTGATACAGGGGACCAAGAGACCCAGTACTTC

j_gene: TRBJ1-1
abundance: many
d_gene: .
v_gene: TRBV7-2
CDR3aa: CASIQPADFVAFF
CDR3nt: TGTGCCAGCATCCAACCGGCCGACTTTGTAGCTTTCTTT

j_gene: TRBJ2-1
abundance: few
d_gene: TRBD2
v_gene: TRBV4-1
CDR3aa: CASSHRLWLAGVEQFF
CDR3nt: TGCGCCAGCAGCCACCGCCTCTGGCTAGCGGGGGTTGAGCAGTTCTTC

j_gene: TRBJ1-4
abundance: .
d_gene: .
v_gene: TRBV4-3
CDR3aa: CASSQEDRLGAANEKLFF
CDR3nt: TGCGCCAGCAGCCAAGAAGACAGGTTAGGAGCGGCTAATGAAAAACTGTTTTTT

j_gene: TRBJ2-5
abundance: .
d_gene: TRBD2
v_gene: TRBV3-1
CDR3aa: CASSQDPEVWRGYQETQYF
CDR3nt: TGTGCCAGCAGCCAAGATCCCGAGGTCTGGCGGGGGTACCAAGAGACCCAGTACTTC

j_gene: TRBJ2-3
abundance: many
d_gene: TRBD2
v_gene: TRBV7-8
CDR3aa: CASSFNGGGASHTQYF
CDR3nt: TGTGCCAGCAGCTTTAATGGCGGGGGGGCCAGCCATACGCAGTATTTT

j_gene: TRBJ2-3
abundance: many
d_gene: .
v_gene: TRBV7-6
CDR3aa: CASSPRDSTDTQYF
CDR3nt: TGTGCCAGCAGCCCCCGGGACAGCACAGATACGCAGTATTTT

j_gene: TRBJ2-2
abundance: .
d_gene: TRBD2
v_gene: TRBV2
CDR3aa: CATGTSGANTGELFF
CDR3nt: TGTGCCACAGGGACTAGCGGGGCGAACACCGGGGAGCTGTTTTTT